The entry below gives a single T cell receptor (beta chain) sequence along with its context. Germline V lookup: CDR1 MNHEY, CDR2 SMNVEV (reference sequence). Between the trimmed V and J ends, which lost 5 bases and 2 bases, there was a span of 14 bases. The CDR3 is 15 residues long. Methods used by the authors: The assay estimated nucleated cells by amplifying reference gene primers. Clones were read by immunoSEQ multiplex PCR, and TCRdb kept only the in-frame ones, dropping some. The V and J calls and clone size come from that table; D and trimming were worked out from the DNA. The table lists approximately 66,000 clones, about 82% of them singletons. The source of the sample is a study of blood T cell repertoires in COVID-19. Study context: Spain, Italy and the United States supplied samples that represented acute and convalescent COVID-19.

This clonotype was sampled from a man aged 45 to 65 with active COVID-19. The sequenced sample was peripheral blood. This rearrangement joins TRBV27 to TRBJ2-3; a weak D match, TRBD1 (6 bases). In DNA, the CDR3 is TGTGCCAGCAGTCCTACAGGGACCTCCACAGATACGCAGTATTTT. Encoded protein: CASSPTGTSTDTQYF.